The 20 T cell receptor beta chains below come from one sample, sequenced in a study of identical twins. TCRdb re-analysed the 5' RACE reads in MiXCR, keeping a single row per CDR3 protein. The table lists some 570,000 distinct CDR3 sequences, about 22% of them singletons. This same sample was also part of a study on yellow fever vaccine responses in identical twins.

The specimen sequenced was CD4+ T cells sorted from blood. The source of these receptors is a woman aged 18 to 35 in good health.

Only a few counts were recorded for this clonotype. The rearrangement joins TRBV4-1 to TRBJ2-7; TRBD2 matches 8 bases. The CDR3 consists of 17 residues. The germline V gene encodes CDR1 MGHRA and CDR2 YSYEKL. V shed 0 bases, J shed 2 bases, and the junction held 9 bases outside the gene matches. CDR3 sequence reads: CASSQDLAGRGTYEQYF. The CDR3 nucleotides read TGCGCCAGCAGCCAAGATCTGGCCGGGAGGGGCACCTACGAGCAGTACTTC.

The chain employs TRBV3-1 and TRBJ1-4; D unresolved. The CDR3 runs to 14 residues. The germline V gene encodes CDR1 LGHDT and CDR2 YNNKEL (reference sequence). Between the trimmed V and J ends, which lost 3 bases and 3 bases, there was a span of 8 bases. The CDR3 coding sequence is TGTGCCAGCAGCCATGGAGGGTCTAATGAAAAACTGTTTTTT. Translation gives CASSHGGSNEKLFF.

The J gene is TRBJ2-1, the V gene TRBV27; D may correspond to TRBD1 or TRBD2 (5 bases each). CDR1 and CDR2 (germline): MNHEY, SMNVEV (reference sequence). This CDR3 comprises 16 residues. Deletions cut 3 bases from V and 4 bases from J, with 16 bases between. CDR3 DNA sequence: TGTGCCAGCAGTTTTTTACCGCCAGGGAGATACAATGAGCAGTTCTTC. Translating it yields CASSFLPPGRYNEQFF.

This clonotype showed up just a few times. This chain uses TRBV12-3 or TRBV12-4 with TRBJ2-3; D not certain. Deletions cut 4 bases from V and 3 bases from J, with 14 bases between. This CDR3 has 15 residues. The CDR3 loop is CASSSRPVGTDTQYF. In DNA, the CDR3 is TGTGCCAGCAGTTCCCGGCCGGTTGGTACAGATACGCAGTATTTT.

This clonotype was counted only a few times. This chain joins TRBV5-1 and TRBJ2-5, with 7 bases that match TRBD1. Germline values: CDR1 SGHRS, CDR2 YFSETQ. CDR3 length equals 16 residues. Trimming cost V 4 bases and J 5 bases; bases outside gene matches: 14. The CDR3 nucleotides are TGCGCCAGCAGCCTGACAGGGATCAGTCCCGTCGAGACCCAGTACTTC. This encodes CASSLTGISPVETQYF.

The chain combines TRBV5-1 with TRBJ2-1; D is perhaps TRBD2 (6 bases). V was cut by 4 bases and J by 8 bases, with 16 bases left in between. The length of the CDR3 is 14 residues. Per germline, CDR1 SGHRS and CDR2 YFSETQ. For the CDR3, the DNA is TGCGCCAGCAGCCTGGGGACTCTCCCCCATGAGCAGTTCTTC. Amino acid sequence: CASSLGTLPHEQFF.

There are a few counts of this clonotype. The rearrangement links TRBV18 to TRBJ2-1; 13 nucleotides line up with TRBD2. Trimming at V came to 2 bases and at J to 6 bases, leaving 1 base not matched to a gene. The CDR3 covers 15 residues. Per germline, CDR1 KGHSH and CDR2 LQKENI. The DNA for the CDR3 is TGTGCCAGCTCACCAGGGACTAGCGGGGCCAATGAGCAGTTCTTC. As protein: CASSPGTSGANEQFF.

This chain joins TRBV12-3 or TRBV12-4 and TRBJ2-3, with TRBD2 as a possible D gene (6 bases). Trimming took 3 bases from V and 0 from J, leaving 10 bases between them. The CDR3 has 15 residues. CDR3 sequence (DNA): TGTGCCAGCAGTTTGGACGGGACTAGCACAGATACGCAGTATTTT. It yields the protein CASSLDGTSTDTQYF.

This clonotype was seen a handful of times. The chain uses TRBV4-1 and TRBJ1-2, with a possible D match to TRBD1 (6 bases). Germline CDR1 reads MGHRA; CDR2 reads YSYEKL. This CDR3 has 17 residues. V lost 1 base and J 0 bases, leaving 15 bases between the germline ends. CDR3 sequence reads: CASSQVPRDIANYGYTF. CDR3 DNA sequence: TGCGCCAGCAGCCAAGTGCCCCGGGACATAGCTAACTATGGCTACACCTTC.

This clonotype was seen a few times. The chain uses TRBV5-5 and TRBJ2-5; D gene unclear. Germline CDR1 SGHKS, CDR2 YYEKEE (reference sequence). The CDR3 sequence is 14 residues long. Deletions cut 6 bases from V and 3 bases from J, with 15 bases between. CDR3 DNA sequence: TGTGCCAGCACCAATCCCAGGACGGAAGAGACCCAGTACTTC. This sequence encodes CASTNPRTEETQYF.

In DNA, the CDR3 is TGTGCCAGCAGCAATGAGATCCCCCGAAACGGGAGGGGATACGAGCAGTACTTC. This gives the protein CASSNEIPRNGRGYEQYF. This chain connects TRBV11-2 to TRBJ2-7; 8 bases map to TRBD2. The CDR3 contains 18 residues. Per germline, CDR1 SGHAT and CDR2 FQNNGV. Unmatched junction bases numbered 19, after V lost 5 bases and J lost 4 bases.

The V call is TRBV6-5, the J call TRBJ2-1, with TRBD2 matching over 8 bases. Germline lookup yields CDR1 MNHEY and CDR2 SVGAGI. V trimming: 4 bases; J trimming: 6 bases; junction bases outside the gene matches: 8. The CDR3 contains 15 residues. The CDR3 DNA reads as TGTGCCAGCAGTTCCAGCGGGAGCCCCCTCAATGAGCAGTTCTTC. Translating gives CASSSSGSPLNEQFF.

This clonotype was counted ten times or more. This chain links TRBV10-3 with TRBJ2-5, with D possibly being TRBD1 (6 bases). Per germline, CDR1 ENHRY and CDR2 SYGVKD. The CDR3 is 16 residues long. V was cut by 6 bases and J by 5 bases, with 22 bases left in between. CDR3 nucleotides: TGTGCCATCAGCCCGGGACAAGGCCACTCTGGGGAGACCCAGTACTTC. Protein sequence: CAISPGQGHSGETQYF.

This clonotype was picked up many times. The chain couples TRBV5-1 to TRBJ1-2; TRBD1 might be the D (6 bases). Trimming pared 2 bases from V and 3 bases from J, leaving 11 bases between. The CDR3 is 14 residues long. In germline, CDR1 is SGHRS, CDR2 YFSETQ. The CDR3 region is CASSFGGQDYGYTF. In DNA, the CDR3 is TGCGCCAGCAGCTTCGGGGGGCAAGACTATGGCTACACCTTC.

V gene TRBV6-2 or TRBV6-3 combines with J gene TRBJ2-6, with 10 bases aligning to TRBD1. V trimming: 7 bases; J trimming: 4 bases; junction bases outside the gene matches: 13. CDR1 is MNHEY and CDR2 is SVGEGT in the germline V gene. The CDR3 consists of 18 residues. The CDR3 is CASNRRRDRGSGANVLTF. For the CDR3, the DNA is TGTGCCAGCAACAGACGCCGGGACAGGGGATCAGGGGCCAACGTCCTGACTTTC.

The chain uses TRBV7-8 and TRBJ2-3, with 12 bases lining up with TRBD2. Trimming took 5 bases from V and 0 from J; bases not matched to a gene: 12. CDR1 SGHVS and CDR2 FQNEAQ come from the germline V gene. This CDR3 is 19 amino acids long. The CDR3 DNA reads TGTGCCAGCAGCCAGATTTCGGGACTAGCGGGTCTTAGCACAGATACGCAGTATTTT. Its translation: CASSQISGLAGLSTDTQYF.

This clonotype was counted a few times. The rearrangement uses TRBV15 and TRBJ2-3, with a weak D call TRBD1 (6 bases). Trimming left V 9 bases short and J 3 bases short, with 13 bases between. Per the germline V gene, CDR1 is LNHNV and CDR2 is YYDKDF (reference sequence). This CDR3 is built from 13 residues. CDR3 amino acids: CATGLQGTDTQYF. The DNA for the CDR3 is TGTGCCACTGGATTACAGGGAACAGATACGCAGTATTTT.

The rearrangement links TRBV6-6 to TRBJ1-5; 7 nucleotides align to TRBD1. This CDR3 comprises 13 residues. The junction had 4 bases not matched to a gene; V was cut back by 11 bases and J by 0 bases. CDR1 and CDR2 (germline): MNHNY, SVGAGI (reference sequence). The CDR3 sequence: CACQGGSNQPQHF. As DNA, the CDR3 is TGTGCCTGTCAGGGGGGTAGCAATCAGCCCCAGCATTTT.

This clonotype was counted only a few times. The CDR3 region has the DNA TGTGCCAGCAGTTATAGAGGGAGAAATTCACCCCTCCACTTT. This codes for CASSYRGRNSPLHF. The rearrangement joins TRBV12-3 or TRBV12-4 to TRBJ1-6; D remains unclear. This CDR3 contains 14 residues. Between the trimmed V and J ends, which lost 4 bases and 7 bases, there was a span of 11 bases.

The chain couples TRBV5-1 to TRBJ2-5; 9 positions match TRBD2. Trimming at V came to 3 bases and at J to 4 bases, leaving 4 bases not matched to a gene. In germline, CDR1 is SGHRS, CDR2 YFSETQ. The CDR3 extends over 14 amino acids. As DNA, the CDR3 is TGCGCCAGCAGCTGGCGGGAGGGAGGAGAGACCCAGTACTTC. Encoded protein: CASSWREGGETQYF. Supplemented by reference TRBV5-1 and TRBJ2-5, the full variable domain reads KAGVTQTPRYLIKTRGQQVTLSCSPISGHRSVSWYQQTPGQGLQFLFEYFSETQRNKGNFPGRFSGRQFSNSRSEMNVSTLELGDSALYLCASSWREGGETQYFGPGTRLLVL.